These 13 T cell receptor beta chains were sequenced from one sample in a study of blood T cell repertoires in COVID-19. Sequencing was performed with immunoSEQ multiplex PCR; in TCRdb, only in-frame clones are kept and a portion is missing. The sample has some 55,000 clones, 90% seen once. The material sequenced was peripheral blood. The receptors come from a human donor in a cohort sampled during active COVID-19.

The V gene is TRBV4-3, the J gene TRBJ1-1; D possibly corresponds to TRBD1 (6 bases). The V and J ends lost 1 base and 4 bases respectively, with 10 bases between them. Germline CDR1 and CDR2: LGHNA and YSLEER. This CDR3 comprises 14 residues. The CDR3 sequence is CASSQGTGSTEAFF. The CDR3 DNA sequence: TGCGCCAGCAGCCAAGGTACAGGGAGCACTGAAGCTTTCTTT.

V and J are TRBV5-5 and TRBJ2-1; TRBD2 agrees at 10 bases. Trimming removed 4 bases from V and 5 bases from J; junction bases left unmatched: 6. The CDR3 loop spans 15 amino acids. Per the germline V gene, CDR1 is SGHKS and CDR2 is YYEKEE (reference sequence). The CDR3 nucleotides read TGTGCCAGCAGCAGAAGCGGGGGGGAAAACAATGAGCAGTTCTTC. This encodes CASSRSGGENNEQFF.

The rearrangement links TRBV5-5 to TRBJ2-3; possible D gene TRBD1, 6 bases. CDR1 and CDR2 (germline): SGHKS, YYEKEE (reference sequence). The V and J ends lost 0 bases and 4 bases respectively, with 15 bases between them. The CDR3 length is 16 residues. The CDR3 reads CASSLVPGVIPDTQYF. CDR3 DNA sequence: TGTGCCAGCAGCTTGGTCCCAGGGGTTATCCCAGATACGCAGTATTTT. Together with reference TRBV5-5 and TRBJ2-3, the CDR3 gives the full variable domain: DAGVTQSPTHLIKTRGQQVTLRCSPISGHKSVSWYQQVLGQGPQFIFQYYEKEERGRGNFPDRFSARQFPNYSSELNVNALLLGDSALYLCASSLVPGVIPDTQYFGPGTRLTVL.

The chain recombines TRBV2 with TRBJ2-1; D unclear. The germline V gene encodes CDR1 SNHLY and CDR2 FYNNEI. This CDR3 is built from 11 residues. V shed 9 bases and J shed 8 bases, with 11 bases lying between them. For the CDR3, the DNA is TGTGCCAGTCAGTTCCTCTATGAGCAGTTCTTC. Translation gives CASQFLYEQFF.

This rearrangement joins TRBV7-2 to TRBJ2-1, with D possibly matching TRBD2 (6 bases). The CDR3 extends over 16 amino acids. Germline V gene lookup returns CDR1 SGHTA and CDR2 FQGNSA. Trimming removed 3 bases from V and 6 bases from J, with 18 bases in between. CDR3 residues: CASSLGGTLLGNEQFF. CDR3 nucleotide sequence: TGTGCCAGCAGCTTGGGCGGGACCCTTTTGGGCAATGAGCAGTTCTTC.

The rearrangement uses TRBV15 and TRBJ1-5; a weak D match, TRBD1 (6 bases). V lost 3 bases, J lost 4 bases, and 19 bases lay in between. There are 17 residues in the CDR3. Germline CDR1 LNHNV, CDR2 YYDKDF (reference sequence). In DNA form, the CDR3 reads TGTGCCACCAGCAGGTTTCATTCACAGGGTAGGAATCAGCCCCAGCATTTT. This codes for CATSRFHSQGRNQPQHF. Filled out from reference TRBV15 and TRBJ1-5, the complete variable domain reads DAMVIQNPRYQVTQFGKPVTLSCSQTLNHNVMYWYQQKSSQAPKLLFHYYDKDFNNEADTPDNFQSRRPNTSFCFLDIRSPGLGDTAMYLCATSRFHSQGRNQPQHFGDGTRLSIL.

V gene TRBV29-1 combines with J gene TRBJ2-1; TRBD1 matches at 7 bases. The CDR3 is made up of 12 amino acids. Germline V CDR1 and CDR2: SQVTM, ANQGSEA. V lost 8 bases and J lost 9; bases outside the gene matches: 10. The CDR3 is CSPSDRVGEQFF. In DNA form, the CDR3 reads TGCAGCCCCTCAGACAGGGTGGGTGAGCAGTTCTTC.

This chain links TRBV11-2 with TRBJ2-1, with D tentatively TRBD1 (6 bases). The CDR3 extends over 16 amino acids. V was cut by 5 bases and J by 1 base, with 15 bases left in between. In germline, CDR1 is SGHAT, CDR2 FQNNGV. The chain's CDR3 is CASSRAGDGSYNEQFF. As DNA, the CDR3 is TGTGCCAGCAGCCGAGCAGGGGATGGTTCCTACAATGAGCAGTTCTTC.

The J gene is TRBJ1-1, the V gene TRBV5-1, with 10 bases that match TRBD1. The CDR3 loop spans 19 amino acids. Germline V CDR1 and CDR2: SGHRS, YFSETQ. Trimming cost V 0 bases and J 2 bases; bases outside gene matches: 13. CDR3 nucleotide sequence: TGCGCCAGCAGCTTGGGTCCGGGACAGGGGTCTCTTTACAACACTGAAGCTTTCTTT. Translated: CASSLGPGQGSLYNTEAFF.

The chain uses TRBV15 and TRBJ1-6; unclear D gene. The germline gives CDR1 LNHNV, CDR2 YYDKDF (reference sequence). Trimming removed 3 bases at V and 9 bases at J, with 18 bases between. The CDR3 sequence is 16 residues long. CDR3 protein: CATSSPPNWRGSPLHF. CDR3 nucleotide sequence: TGTGCCACCAGCAGTCCACCGAACTGGCGGGGTTCACCCCTCCACTTT.

This clone was picked up one time. The V and J genes are TRBV7-9 and TRBJ2-3; the match to TRBD1 covers 12 bases. J lost 6 bases, V lost 3 bases, and 7 bases had no gene match. The length of the CDR3 is 16 residues. Looked up from germline, CDR1 is SEHNR and CDR2 is FQNEAQ (reference sequence). The CDR3 protein is CASSFLRDRGLDTQYF. For the CDR3, the DNA is TGTGCCAGCAGCTTCCTCCGGGACAGGGGGCTGGATACGCAGTATTTT.

This chain connects TRBV6-2 or TRBV6-3 to TRBJ2-1; the match to TRBD1 covers 9 bases. The CDR3 sequence is 16 residues long. Germline CDR1 is MNHEY and CDR2 is SVGEGT. With V trimmed by 5 bases and J by 7 bases, 12 bases remained unmatched. CDR3 sequence: CASSDGMTGGRNEQFF. The DNA of the CDR3 is TGTGCCAGCAGTGATGGAATGACAGGGGGAAGAAATGAGCAGTTCTTC.

This chain connects TRBV4-1 to TRBJ2-2; D is unresolved. Trimming shortened V by 0 bases and J by 8 bases, and 7 bases separated the two germline ends. The germline V gene encodes CDR1 MGHRA and CDR2 YSYEKL. There are 13 residues in the CDR3. The DNA of the CDR3 is TGCGCCAGCAGCCAAGATCTAGGTGGGGAGCTGTTTTTT. Translating gives CASSQDLGGELFF.